These 18 T cell receptor beta chains share one sample of origin, sequenced in a study of control samples from healthy donors and cancer patients. Using immunoSEQ multiplex PCR, the repertoire was profiled, and TCRdb retains in-frame clones only, with some absent. The sample holds tens of thousands of clones, around 87% seen once. Sequencing was done on a sample of blood. The receptor source for this set is a woman aged 45-59 years in good health.

The sample holds one count of this clone. The CDR3 region is CASSRRRGGSPSTDTQYF. The DNA for the CDR3 is TGTGCCAGCAGCCGCCGCAGGGGGGGGAGCCCCAGCACAGATACGCAGTATTTT. This sequence joins TRBV11-2 and TRBJ2-3; D is possibly TRBD1 or TRBD2 (7 bases each). CDR3 length equals 18 residues. Germline CDR1 is SGHAT and CDR2 is FQNNGV. Trimming pared 5 bases from V and 0 bases from J, leaving 21 bases between.

This chain links TRBV12-3 or TRBV12-4 with TRBJ1-1; D call uncertain. V dropped 2 bases and J dropped 1 base, with 5 bases sitting between them. The CDR3 covers 13 residues. CDR3 loop: CASSLYRNTEAFF. The CDR3 DNA is TGTGCCAGCAGTTTATATCGGAACACTGAAGCTTTCTTT.

The gene calls are TRBV9 and TRBJ2-3; tentative D call: TRBD1 (6 bases). Trimming took off 1 base at V and 4 bases at J, with 16 bases between the two ends. Per the germline V gene, CDR1 is SGDLS and CDR2 is YYNGEE. CDR3 length: 16 amino acids. The CDR3 DNA sequence: TGTGCCAGCAGCGTACGTGTGGGGGCAAGCTCAGATACGCAGTATTTT. This sequence encodes CASSVRVGASSDTQYF.

The chain couples TRBV28 to TRBJ1-4; maybe TRBD1 (5 bases). Germline V gene data show CDR1 as MDHEN and CDR2 as SYDVKM. The V end lost 10 bases, the J end lost 3 bases, and 9 bases lay between the germline ends. CDR3 size: 12 residues. CDR3 DNA: TGTGCCACGAGGGGTCCTAATGAAAAACTGTTTTTT. Amino acid sequence: CATRGPNEKLFF.

J is TRBJ2-5 and V is TRBV18, with 9 bases matching TRBD2. The length of the CDR3 is 17 residues. The V gene end was trimmed by 2 bases and the J gene end by 2 bases; junction bases not matched to a gene: 9. CDR1 and CDR2 (germline): KGHSH, LQKENI. This CDR3 is CASSPESELAGQETQYF. The CDR3 bases are TGTGCCAGCTCACCAGAGTCCGAACTAGCGGGTCAAGAGACCCAGTACTTC.

The chain is built from TRBV6-6 and TRBJ1-2; 9 nucleotides match TRBD1. The CDR3 is 15 residues long. Germline loops: CDR1 MNHNY, CDR2 SVGAGI (reference sequence). With V trimmed by 6 bases and J by 5 bases, 10 bases remained unmatched. The CDR3 loop reads CASRFGQGIIYGYTF. In DNA form, the CDR3 reads TGTGCCAGCAGATTCGGACAGGGGATCATTTATGGCTACACCTTC.

Only a few counts were recorded for this clone. The rearrangement links TRBV10-1 to TRBJ1-1; D not certain. The CDR3 is 12 amino acids. Deletions cut 9 bases from V and 2 bases from J, with 10 bases between. The germline gives CDR1 WNHNN, CDR2 SYGVQD (reference sequence). Here the CDR3 DNA reads TGCGCCAGGGATCGAGTAAACACTGAAGCTTTCTTT. Protein sequence: CARDRVNTEAFF.

This clone was observed a single time. V is TRBV27 and J is TRBJ2-1; 11 bases align to TRBD2. V shed 5 bases, J shed 6 bases, and the junction held 6 bases outside the gene matches. The CDR3 is 15 residues long. CDR1 and CDR2 (germline): MNHEY, SMNVEV (reference sequence). In DNA form, the CDR3 reads TGTGCCAGCAGTCCTCCTACTAGCGGGAGCAATGAGCAGTTCTTC. Amino acids: CASSPPTSGSNEQFF.

This chain links TRBV9 with TRBJ1-5; possible D gene TRBD1, 5 bases. Germline CDR1 is SGDLS and CDR2 is YYNGEE. V was cut by 0 bases and J by 4 bases, with 11 bases left in between. This CDR3 is 15 amino acids long. CDR3 protein: CASSVEGVLNQPQHF. The CDR3 nucleotides read TGTGCCAGCAGCGTAGAAGGGGTGCTGAATCAGCCCCAGCATTTT.

The gene calls are TRBV6-2 or TRBV6-3 and TRBJ2-1, with 9 bases aligning to TRBD2. The CDR3 length is 15 residues. The V gene end was trimmed by 3 bases and the J gene end by 6 bases; junction bases not matched to a gene: 6. Germline values: CDR1 MNHEY, CDR2 SVGEGT. CDR3 loop: CASSYGGRASNEQFF. Here the CDR3 DNA reads TGTGCCAGCAGTTATGGCGGGAGGGCATCCAATGAGCAGTTCTTC.

The sample holds one count of this clone. The chain joins TRBV19 to TRBJ2-2; 7 bases align to TRBD1. The CDR3 is 16 residues long. Per germline, CDR1 LNHDA and CDR2 SQIVND (reference sequence). The V and J ends lost 1 base and 2 bases, in that order; junction bases with no gene match: 4. The CDR3 region has the DNA TGTGCCAGTAGTATAGTCCCAGGGGGAAACACCGGGGAGCTGTTTTTT. Amino acid sequence: CASSIVPGGNTGELFF.

This chain joins TRBV7-8 and TRBJ1-5; D is uncertain. CDR1 is SGHVS and CDR2 is FQNEAQ in the germline V gene. There are 14 residues in the CDR3. V lost 2 bases and J 0 bases, leaving 5 bases between the germline ends. CDR3 amino acids: CASSLWDSNQPQHF. The DNA of the CDR3 is TGTGCCAGCAGCTTATGGGATAGCAATCAGCCCCAGCATTTT.

The chain is built from TRBV6-5 and TRBJ1-3; D ambiguous. V was shortened by 5 bases and J by 0 bases, with 11 bases between the two germline ends. Germline assignment: CDR1 MNHEY and CDR2 SVGAGI. The CDR3 runs 15 residues. The DNA for the CDR3 is TGTGCCAGCAGTACCCCGCAGGTCTCTGGAAACACCATATATTTT. Its protein product is CASSTPQVSGNTIYF.

This clone occurred a few times. The chain is built from TRBV7-2 and TRBJ1-1; no clear D. Germline V gene lookup returns CDR1 SGHTA and CDR2 FQGNSA. Trimming cost V 5 bases and J 0 bases, with 10 bases left between them. The CDR3 is 14 amino acids. The CDR3 nucleotides are TGTGCCAGCAGCACCCCAGCCCTGAACACTGAAGCTTTCTTT. Translation gives CASSTPALNTEAFF.

The V and J genes are TRBV7-3 and TRBJ2-2; 9 positions agree with TRBD2. The CDR3 covers 15 residues. Germline lookup yields CDR1 SGHTA and CDR2 FQGTGA. V lost 5 bases, J lost 5 bases, and 6 bases stayed unmatched. DNA for the CDR3: TGTGCCAGCAGCATTGCGGGGGGGCAAACCGGGGAGCTGTTTTTT. This translates into CASSIAGGQTGELFF.

The CDR3 region has the DNA TGTGCCAGCAGCTTGGGACGGACCACAGATACGCAGTATTTT. It codes for CASSLGRTTDTQYF. The chain couples TRBV7-9 to TRBJ2-3, with D possibly called TRBD1 or TRBD2 (5 bases each). The CDR3 is 14 residues long. Looked up from germline, CDR1 is SEHNR and CDR2 is FQNEAQ (reference sequence). Trimming shortened V by 3 bases and J by 2 bases, and 9 bases separated the two germline ends.

The chain has TRBV7-9 and TRBJ1-5; D is possibly TRBD1 (6 bases). CDR1 and CDR2 (germline): SEHNR, FQNEAQ (reference sequence). The CDR3 has 17 residues. The V gene lost 1 base and the J gene lost 0 bases, with 13 bases spanning the gap. CDR3 nucleotide sequence: TGTGCCAGCAGCTTAGGGGTGGGACATGATAGCAATCAGCCCCAGCATTTT. Its translation is CASSLGVGHDSNQPQHF. Full variable domain (outside the CDR3, taken from reference TRBV7-9 and TRBJ1-5): DTGVSQNPRHKITKRGQNVTFRCDPISEHNRLYWYRQTLGQGPEFLTYFQNEAQLEKSRLLSDRFSAERPKGSFSTLEIQRTEQGDSAMYLCASSLGVGHDSNQPQHFGDGTRLSIL.

This sequence joins TRBV6-5 and TRBJ1-6; TRBD1 might be the D (5 bases). The CDR3 sequence is 12 residues long. Germline-derived CDR1 and CDR2 are MNHEY and SVGAGI. V was pared by 6 bases and J by 12 bases, with 12 bases between. The CDR3 loop reads CASSSGGLPLHF. CDR3 nucleotides: TGTGCCAGCAGCAGCGGGGGTTTACCCCTCCACTTT.